These T cell receptor beta chains were read from a single sample in a study of blood T cell repertoires in COVID-19. Sequenced by immunoSEQ multiplex PCR; TCRdb stores in-frame clones only, minus some. The sample lists approximately 90,000 clones; about 90% were seen once. Sequencing input: peripheral blood. These receptors were collected from a human donor with acute or convalescent COVID-19. The donor label of this sample is uncertain. CDR3s include the opening cysteine and the closing phenylalanine or tryptophan. A D gene is named only where the DNA matches it firmly. The size entry is marked missing in some rows and otherwise reads once, few, many or a size class.

D	J	length	size	V	CDR3	DNA
TRBD1	TRBJ1-2	14	-	TRBV5-4	CASSSTGDPYGYTF	TGTGCCAGCAGCTCTACAGGGGACCCCTATGGCTACACCTTC
-	TRBJ2-6	17	-	TRBV19	CASSPGVPASGANVLTF	TGTGCCAGTAGCCCCGGGGTCCCAGCCTCTGGGGCCAACGTCCTGACTTTC
-	TRBJ1-1	16	-	TRBV18	CASSPGWGRANTEAFF	TGTGCCAGCTCACCAGGATGGGGGCGAGCGAACACTGAAGCTTTCTTT
TRBD1	TRBJ1-1	17	-	TRBV25-1	CASRPDRGLDMNTEAFF	TGTGCCAGCAGACCAGACAGGGGATTGGACATGAACACTGAAGCTTTCTTT
TRBD1	TRBJ2-7	14	-	TRBV5-1	CASSLVQGAYEQYF	TGCGCCAGCAGCTTGGTACAGGGGGCCTACGAGCAGTACTTC
TRBD2	TRBJ2-3	19	-	TRBV7-6	CASSLGGLAGGRRTDTQYF	TGTGCCAGCAGCTTAGGGGGACTAGCGGGGGGCAGGCGCACAGATACGCAGTATTTT
-	TRBJ1-3	16	-	TRBV5-1	CASSLTSGSSGNTIYF	TGCGCCAGCAGCTTGACCTCAGGATCTTCTGGAAACACCATATATTTT
TRBD1	TRBJ1-2	14	-	TRBV27	CASSLTGGGDGYTF	TGTGCCAGCAGTTTAACAGGGGGCGGGGATGGCTACACCTTC
-	TRBJ2-7	14	-	TRBV6-5	CASAPGSIAYEQYF	TGTGCCAGCGCTCCGGGGTCAATCGCGTACGAGCAGTACTTC
TRBD2	TRBJ2-5	14	-	TRBV27	CASSGGGAGETQYF	TGTGCCAGCAGTGGCGGGGGGGCCGGGGAGACCCAGTACTTC
TRBD2	TRBJ2-2	17	-	TRBV7-2	CASSLAMGLAGGGELFF	TGTGCCAGCAGCTTAGCGATGGGACTAGCGGGGGGTGGGGAGCTGTTTTTT
TRBD2	TRBJ2-7	13	-	TRBV24-1	CATSDGGSGEQYF	TGTGCCACCAGTGACGGGGGGTCGGGGGAGCAGTACTTC
-	TRBJ2-7	13	once	TRBV28	CASSLGQAPEQYF	TGTGCCAGCAGTTTGGGTCAGGCTCCCGAGCAGTACTTC
-	TRBJ1-1	13	once	TRBV27	CASSHPGGTEAFF	TGTGCCAGCAGTCATCCCGGGGGGACTGAAGCTTTCTTT
-	TRBJ2-3	15	-	TRBV2	CASSGRAGSTDTQYF	TGTGCCAGCAGCGGACGGGCGGGTAGCACAGATACGCAGTATTTT
-	TRBJ2-1	12	-	TRBV7-9	CASSLDSNEQFF	TGTGCCAGCAGCTTGGACAGCAATGAGCAGTTCTTC
TRBD1	TRBJ1-2	13	-	TRBV6-6	CASTKTGGGGYTF	TGTGCCAGCACCAAGACAGGGGGCGGTGGCTACACCTTC
-	TRBJ1-1	14	-	TRBV19	CASSLGQLNTEAFF	TGTGCCAGTAGTCTTGGACAGTTGAACACTGAAGCTTTCTTT
-	TRBJ1-4	14	-	TRBV27	CASRKLDSNEKLFF	TGTGCCAGCCGCAAACTGGACTCTAATGAAAAACTGTTTTTT
TRBD1	TRBJ2-1	16	few	TRBV28	CASSLVQGAKYNEQFF	TGTGCCAGCAGTTTGGTTCAGGGGGCGAAGTACAATGAGCAGTTCTTC
-	TRBJ2-7	14	-	TRBV7-2	CASSLSTWGSEQYF	TGTGCCAGCAGCTTATCGACATGGGGCAGCGAGCAGTACTTC
-	TRBJ2-5	15	-	TRBV7-9	CASSGGGLRKETQYF	TGTGCCAGCTCTGGGGGAGGCCTGCGGAAAGAGACCCAGTACTTC
-	TRBJ1-1	12	-	TRBV29-1	CSARSGNTEAFF	TGCAGCGCTCGATCGGGTAACACTGAAGCTTTCTTT
-	TRBJ1-2	13	-	TRBV3-1/TRBV3-2	CASSRRGEEGYTF	TGTGCCAGCAGCCGCCGAGGTGAGGAGGGCTACACCTTC
TRBD2	TRBJ2-2	14	-	TRBV5-1	CASRRGVGTGELFF	TGCGCCAGCAGACGGGGGGTAGGCACCGGGGAGCTGTTTTTT
TRBD2	TRBJ2-1	14	-	TRBV11-2	CASSFGLAHNEQFF	TGTGCCAGCAGCTTCGGACTAGCGCACAATGAGCAGTTCTTC
-	TRBJ2-5	14	-	TRBV15	CATSGQPLQETQYF	TGTGCCACCAGCGGGCAGCCGCTTCAAGAGACCCAGTACTTC
-	TRBJ2-1	14	-	TRBV7-2	CASSSEDYKGVQFF	TGTGCCAGCAGCTCGGAGGATTACAAGGGGGTGCAGTTCTTC
TRBD1	TRBJ2-5	14	-	TRBV18	CASSLTGRGETQYF	TGTGCCAGCTCACTGACAGGGCGCGGGGAGACCCAGTACTTC
TRBD1	TRBJ2-1	16	-	TRBV14	CASSLLGQGARNEQFF	TGTGCCAGCAGCTTGCTGGGACAGGGGGCGAGAAATGAGCAGTTCTTC
-	TRBJ2-6	16	-	TRBV3-1/TRBV3-2	CASSQARRTGANVLTF	TGTGCCAGCAGCCAGGCCCGGAGGACTGGGGCCAACGTCCTGACTTTC
-	TRBJ1-5	14	-	TRBV4-3	CASSPFSGNQPQHF	TGCGCCAGCAGCCCATTCTCGGGGAATCAGCCCCAGCATTTT
TRBD2	TRBJ2-1	16	-	TRBV4-2	CASSPHLTSGDNEQFF	TGTGCCAGCAGCCCCCACCTGACTAGCGGGGACAATGAGCAGTTCTTC
-	TRBJ1-6	15	-	TRBV7-3	CASSADSLFDSPLHF	TGTGCCAGCAGCGCGGACAGCCTCTTTGATTCACCCCTCCACTTT
-	TRBJ1-6	15	-	TRBV5-4	CASSLGHRAPSPLHF	TGTGCCAGCAGCTTGGGGCACAGGGCTCCTTCACCCCTCCACTTT